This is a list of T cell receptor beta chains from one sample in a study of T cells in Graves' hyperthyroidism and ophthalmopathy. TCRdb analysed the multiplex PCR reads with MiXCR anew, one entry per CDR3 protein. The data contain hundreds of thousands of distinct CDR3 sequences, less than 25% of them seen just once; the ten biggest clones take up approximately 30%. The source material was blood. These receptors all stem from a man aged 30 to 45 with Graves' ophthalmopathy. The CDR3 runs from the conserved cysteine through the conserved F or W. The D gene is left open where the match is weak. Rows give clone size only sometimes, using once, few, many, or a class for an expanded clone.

CDR3 protein: CSARPRQGMNTGELFF; CDR3 DNA: TGCAGTGCTAGACCCCGTCAGGGGATGAACACCGGGGAGCTGTTTTTT; clone size: few; V gene: TRBV20-1; J gene: TRBJ2-2; D gene: NA
CDR3 protein: CASSHLADNQPQHF; CDR3 DNA: TGTGCCAGCAGTCATCTGGCAGACAATCAGCCCCAGCATTTT; clone size: many; V gene: TRBV6-1; J gene: TRBJ1-5; D gene: NA
CDR3 protein: CASSLAGIGNTIYF; CDR3 DNA: TGCGCCAGCAGCTTGGCGGGGATCGGAAACACCATATATTTT; clone size: few; V gene: TRBV5-1; J gene: TRBJ1-3; D gene: NA
CDR3 protein: CASSLDRDFTYEQYF; CDR3 DNA: TGTGCCAGCAGCTTAGACCGGGACTTTACCTACGAGCAGTACTTC; clone size: NA; V gene: TRBV11-1; J gene: TRBJ2-7; D gene: NA
CDR3 protein: CSASTSAGGRNEQFF; CDR3 DNA: TGCAGTGCTAGCACCTCGGCGGGAGGGCGGAATGAGCAGTTCTTC; clone size: many; V gene: TRBV20-1; J gene: TRBJ2-1; D gene: TRBD2
CDR3 protein: CASSLVGRDNGYTF; CDR3 DNA: TGTGCCAGCAGCTTAGTGGGCAGGGATAATGGCTACACCTTC; clone size: many; V gene: TRBV7-2; J gene: TRBJ1-2; D gene: NA
CDR3 protein: CASSDFRGRRSEQYF; CDR3 DNA: TGCGCCAGCAGTGACTTTAGAGGGCGGCGGAGCGAGCAGTACTTC; clone size: NA; V gene: TRBV10-2; J gene: TRBJ2-7; D gene: NA
CDR3 protein: CASSLDRVRNEQYF; CDR3 DNA: TGTGCCAGCAGCCTTGACAGGGTTCGAAACGAGCAGTACTTC; clone size: NA; V gene: TRBV12-3/TRBV12-4; J gene: TRBJ2-7; D gene: TRBD1
CDR3 protein: CASSDRGPGNTIYF; CDR3 DNA: TGCGCCAGCAGCGACAGGGGGCCTGGAAACACCATATATTTT; clone size: few; V gene: TRBV5-1; J gene: TRBJ1-3; D gene: TRBD1
CDR3 protein: CASSLEVSFNEQFF; CDR3 DNA: TGCGCCAGCAGCCTGGAGGTTTCCTTCAATGAGCAGTTCTTC; clone size: many; V gene: TRBV5-1; J gene: TRBJ2-1; D gene: NA
CDR3 protein: CASSPRANLPLHF; CDR3 DNA: TGCGCCAGCAGCCCCAGGGCGAATTTACCCCTCCACTTT; clone size: NA; V gene: TRBV5-1; J gene: TRBJ1-6; D gene: NA
CDR3 protein: CASSIGRESTDTQYF; CDR3 DNA: TGTGCCAGTAGTATAGGGCGGGAGAGTACAGATACGCAGTATTTT; clone size: NA; V gene: TRBV19; J gene: TRBJ2-3; D gene: TRBD2
CDR3 protein: CASSLLGRADTQYF; CDR3 DNA: TGTGCCAGCAGCTTACTCGGGAGGGCAGATACGCAGTATTTT; clone size: few; V gene: TRBV7-8; J gene: TRBJ2-3; D gene: TRBD2
CDR3 protein: CASSFLSGGYGYTF; CDR3 DNA: TGTGCCAGCAGCTTCCTTTCAGGGGGCTATGGCTACACCTTC; clone size: few; V gene: TRBV7-2; J gene: TRBJ1-2; D gene: TRBD1
CDR3 protein: CAIKAGLFYEQYF; CDR3 DNA: TGTGCCATCAAGGCAGGGCTATTCTACGAGCAGTACTTC; clone size: few; V gene: TRBV10-3; J gene: TRBJ2-7; D gene: NA
CDR3 protein: CASSLGDFNEQFF; CDR3 DNA: TGCGCCAGCAGCTTGGGAGACTTCAATGAGCAGTTCTTC; clone size: many; V gene: TRBV5-1; J gene: TRBJ2-1; D gene: NA
CDR3 protein: CSAREASLGTDTQYF; CDR3 DNA: TGCAGTGCTAGAGAGGCTAGCCTCGGCACAGATACGCAGTATTTT; clone size: many; V gene: TRBV20-1; J gene: TRBJ2-3; D gene: NA
CDR3 protein: CASRGTGNTIYF; CDR3 DNA: TGTGCTTCCAGGGGAACTGGAAACACCATATATTTT; clone size: few; V gene: TRBV19; J gene: TRBJ1-3; D gene: NA
CDR3 protein: CSAKQGKAKNIQYF; CDR3 DNA: TGCAGTGCAAAACAGGGGAAAGCCAAAAACATTCAGTACTTC; clone size: NA; V gene: TRBV20-1; J gene: TRBJ2-4; D gene: TRBD1
CDR3 protein: CASSPPWTGPYEQYF; CDR3 DNA: TGTGCCAGCAGCCCGCCGTGGACAGGCCCCTACGAGCAGTACTTC; clone size: many; V gene: TRBV7-2; J gene: TRBJ2-7; D gene: TRBD1
CDR3 protein: CASSLGGDYQPQHF; CDR3 DNA: TGCGCCAGCAGCTTGGGAGGGGACTATCAGCCCCAGCATTTT; clone size: NA; V gene: TRBV5-1; J gene: TRBJ1-5; D gene: NA
CDR3 protein: CASQAGGGSDTQYF; CDR3 DNA: TGTGCCAGCCAGGCCGGAGGTGGGTCAGATACGCAGTATTTT; clone size: few; V gene: TRBV2; J gene: TRBJ2-3; D gene: NA
CDR3 protein: CASSVASLGDSEQYF; CDR3 DNA: TGTGCCAGCAGCGTAGCTTCTTTGGGGGACTCCGAGCAGTACTTC; clone size: NA; V gene: TRBV9; J gene: TRBJ2-7; D gene: NA
CDR3 protein: CAISGTGNTGELFF; CDR3 DNA: TGTGCCATCAGTGGGACAGGGAACACCGGGGAGCTGTTTTTT; clone size: NA; V gene: TRBV10-3; J gene: TRBJ2-2; D gene: TRBD1